Sequencing of this TCR beta chain was carried out in a study of T cell responses to AZD1222 COVID-19 vaccine. CDR3 length: 13 amino acids. V lost 0 bases and J 3 bases, leaving 6 bases between the germline ends. CDR1 SGHRS and CDR2 YFSETQ come from the germline V gene. Assay used: immunoSEQ multiplex PCR; TCRdb lists only in-frame clones, some missing. The table has roughly 130,000 clones, more than 85% seen once; the top ten hold over 2.5%. Material: peripheral blood, obtained on day 0 of AZD1222 vaccination. The chain carries TRBV5-1 and TRBJ1-1; D gene unclear. The TCR originated in an adult in good health. The CDR3 loop reads CASSLALDTEAFF. CDR3 sequence (DNA): TGCGCCAGCAGCTTGGCCTTAGACACTGAAGCTTTCTTT.